This is a list of T cell receptor beta chains from one sample in a study of T cells in Graves' hyperthyroidism and ophthalmopathy. From the multiplex PCR reads, TCRdb called clonotypes with MiXCR, one entry per CDR3 protein. Of 480,000 or so distinct CDR3 sequences listed, over 13% are singletons. Sequenced: blood. The receptors shown here come from a young woman with Graves' hyperthyroidism. Both conserved end residues are part of each CDR3. A D gene is named only where the DNA matches it firmly. Expanded clones get a size class; other rows say once, few or many, or leave the size out.

D: .
V: TRBV12-3/TRBV12-4
size: many
J: TRBJ2-1
CDR3: CASSLGEQFF
DNA: TGTGCCAGCAGTTTAGGGGAGCAGTTCTTC

D: .
V: TRBV6-5
size: .
J: TRBJ1-1
CDR3: CASSYSHGTEAFF
DNA: TGTGCCAGCAGTTACTCCCATGGGACTGAAGCTTTCTTT

D: .
V: TRBV11-2
size: many
J: TRBJ2-3
CDR3: CASSSDTQYF
DNA: TGTGCCAGCAGCTCAGATACGCAGTATTTT

D: .
V: TRBV20-1
size: .
J: TRBJ1-4
CDR3: CSARTDGATNEKLFF
DNA: TGCAGTGCCCGAACCGACGGTGCAACTAATGAAAAACTGTTTTTT

D: .
V: TRBV19
size: few
J: TRBJ1-1
CDR3: CASIDQNTEAFF
DNA: TGTGCCAGTATAGACCAGAACACTGAAGCTTTCTTT

D: TRBD1
V: TRBV11-2
size: many
J: TRBJ1-1
CDR3: CASSLEYGTAGGAFF
DNA: TGTGCCAGCAGCTTAGAATATGGGACAGCTGGGGGAGCTTTCTTT

D: .
V: TRBV6-1
size: many
J: TRBJ1-3
CDR3: CASSDRSTGRNTIYF
DNA: TGTGCCAGCAGTGATAGATCGACAGGTAGAAACACCATATATTTT

D: TRBD1
V: TRBV30
size: few
J: TRBJ2-5
CDR3: CAWSRGQGGGIGETQYF
DNA: TGTGCCTGGAGTAGGGGACAGGGGGGGGGGATAGGAGAGACCCAGTACTTC

D: TRBD1
V: TRBV5-1
size: few
J: TRBJ2-7
CDR3: CASSLRDSEQYF
DNA: TGCGCCAGCAGCTTGCGGGACAGCGAGCAGTACTTC

D: TRBD1
V: TRBV15
size: .
J: TRBJ1-3
CDR3: CATSRGTGDGNTIYF
DNA: TGTGCCACCAGCAGAGGGACAGGGGATGGAAACACCATATATTTT

D: .
V: TRBV6-1
size: .
J: TRBJ1-2
CDR3: CASSEGANYGYTF
DNA: TGTGCCAGCAGTGAAGGCGCCAACTATGGCTACACCTTC